This T cell receptor (beta chain) stems from a study of beta chain features in type 1 diabetes. Study-wide findings and caveats: Patients' naive, central memory and regulatory TCRB repertoires appeared more alike than those of healthy donors. Shorter TCRB CDR3s, moderately but significantly so, marked every one of the four CD4+ subsets in Type 1 diabetes patients.

To note about this clone: Its antigen is as yet unknown.

The collection from each donor was one heparinised blood draw averaging roughly 0.12 L. Isolation of CD4+ naive, central memory, regulatory and stem cell-like memory cells was achieved by sorting via CD45RO/CCR7/CD25/CD127/CD95/CD27. Purity above 95% was achieved in all sorted populations. CDR1 and CDR2 (germline): SNHLY, FYNNEI. V shed 7 bases and J shed 0 bases, with 15 bases lying between them. CDR3 length: 16 residues. Every bit of the isolated RNA underwent reverse transcription, so sequencing read expressed TCRB transcripts. Sequencing used immunoSEQ multiplex PCR; TCRdb keeps in-frame clones, though not all of them. The table lists fewer than 350,000 clones, approximately 16% of them singletons.

The TCR comes from a man between 18 and 35 years old with type 1 diabetes. The sequenced material came from naive CD4+ T cells from blood. The genes are TRBV2 and TRBJ2-2, with D unclear. DNA of the CDR3: TGTGCCAGCACTCCCCCCCCGAGAGCGAACACCGGGGAGCTGTTTTTT. It translates to CASTPPPRANTGELFF.